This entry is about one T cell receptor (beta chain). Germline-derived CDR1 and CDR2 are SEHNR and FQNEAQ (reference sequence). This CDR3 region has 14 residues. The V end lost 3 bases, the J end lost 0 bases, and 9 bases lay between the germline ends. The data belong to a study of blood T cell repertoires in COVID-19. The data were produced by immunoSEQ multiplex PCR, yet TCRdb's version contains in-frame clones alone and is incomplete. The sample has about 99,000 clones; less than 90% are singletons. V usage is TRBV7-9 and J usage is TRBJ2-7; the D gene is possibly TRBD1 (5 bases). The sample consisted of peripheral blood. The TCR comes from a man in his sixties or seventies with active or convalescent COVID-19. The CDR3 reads CASSFSQGSYEQYF. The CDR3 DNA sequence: TGTGCCAGCAGCTTTTCGCAGGGCTCCTACGAGCAGTACTTC.